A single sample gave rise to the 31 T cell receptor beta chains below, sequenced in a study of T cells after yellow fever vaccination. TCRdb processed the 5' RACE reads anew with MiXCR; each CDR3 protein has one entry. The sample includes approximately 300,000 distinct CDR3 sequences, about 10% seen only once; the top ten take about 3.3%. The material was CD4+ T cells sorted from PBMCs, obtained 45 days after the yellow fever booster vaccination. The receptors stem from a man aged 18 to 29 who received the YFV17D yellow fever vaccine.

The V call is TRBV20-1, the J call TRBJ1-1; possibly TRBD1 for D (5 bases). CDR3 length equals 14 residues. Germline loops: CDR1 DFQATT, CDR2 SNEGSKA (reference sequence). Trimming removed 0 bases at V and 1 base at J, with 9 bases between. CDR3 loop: CSARDPGGNTEAFF. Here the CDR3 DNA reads TGCAGTGCTAGAGATCCCGGGGGGAACACTGAAGCTTTCTTT.

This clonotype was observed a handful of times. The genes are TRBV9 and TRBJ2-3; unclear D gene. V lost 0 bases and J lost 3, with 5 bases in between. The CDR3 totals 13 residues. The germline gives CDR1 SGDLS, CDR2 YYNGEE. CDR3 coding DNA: TGTGCCAGCAGCGTAGTTTCGACAGATACGCAGTATTTT. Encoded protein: CASSVVSTDTQYF.

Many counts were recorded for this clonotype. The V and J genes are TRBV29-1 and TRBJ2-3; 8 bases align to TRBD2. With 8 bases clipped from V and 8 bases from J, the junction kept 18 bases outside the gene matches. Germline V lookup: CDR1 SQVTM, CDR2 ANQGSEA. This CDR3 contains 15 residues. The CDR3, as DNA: TGCAGCCCCACAAAGGGGCTAGCGGGTCGGGGTACGCAGTATTTT. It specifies CSPTKGLAGRGTQYF.

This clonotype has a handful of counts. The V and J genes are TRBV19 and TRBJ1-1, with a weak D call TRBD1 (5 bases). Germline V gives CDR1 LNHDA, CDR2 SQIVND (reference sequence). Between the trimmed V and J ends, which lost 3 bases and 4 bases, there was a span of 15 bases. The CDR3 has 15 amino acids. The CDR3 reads CASSMDGALGTEAFF. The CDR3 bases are TGTGCCAGTAGTATGGATGGGGCGCTGGGCACTGAAGCTTTCTTT.

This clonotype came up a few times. The CDR3 sequence is CASGLAQGTEAFF. The CDR3 nucleotides are TGTGCTAGTGGTTTGGCACAGGGGACTGAAGCTTTCTTT. The chain is built from TRBV12-5 and TRBJ1-1; 7 positions match TRBD1. Trimming at V came to 1 base and at J to 5 bases, leaving 1 base not matched to a gene. In germline, CDR1 is LGHNT, CDR2 FRNRAP. The CDR3 extends over 13 amino acids.

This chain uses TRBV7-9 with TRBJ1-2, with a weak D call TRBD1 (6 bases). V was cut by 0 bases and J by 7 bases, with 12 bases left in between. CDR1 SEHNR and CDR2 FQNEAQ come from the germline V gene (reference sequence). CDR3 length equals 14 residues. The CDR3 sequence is CASSLAFTGFGYTF. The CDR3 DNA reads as TGTGCCAGCAGCTTAGCCTTCACAGGGTTTGGCTACACCTTC.

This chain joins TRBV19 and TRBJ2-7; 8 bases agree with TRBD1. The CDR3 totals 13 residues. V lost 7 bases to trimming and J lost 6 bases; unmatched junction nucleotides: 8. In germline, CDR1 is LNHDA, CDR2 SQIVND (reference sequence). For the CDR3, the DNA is TGTGCCAGTAAGTCCGACAGGGGAGGCGAGCAGTACTTC. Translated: CASKSDRGGEQYF.

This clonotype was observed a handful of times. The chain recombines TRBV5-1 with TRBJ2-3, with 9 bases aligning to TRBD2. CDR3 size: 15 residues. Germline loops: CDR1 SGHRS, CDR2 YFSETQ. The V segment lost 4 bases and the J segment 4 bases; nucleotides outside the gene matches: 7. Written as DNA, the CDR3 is TGCGCCAGCAGCCACACGACTAGCGGAGCAGATACGCAGTATTTT. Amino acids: CASSHTTSGADTQYF.

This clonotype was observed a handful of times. CDR3 amino acids: CASSAGLQQYF. The DNA for the CDR3 is TGTGCCAGCAGCGCCGGACTTCAACAGTATTTT. The J gene is TRBJ2-3, the V gene TRBV6-5; TRBD2 might be the D (5 bases). Per germline, CDR1 MNHEY and CDR2 SVGAGI. Trimming left V 6 bases short and J 12 bases short, with 13 bases between. This CDR3 spans 11 amino acids.

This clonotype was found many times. The CDR3 spells CASSLTTGELFF. The CDR3 DNA reads TGCGCCAGCAGCTTGACCACCGGGGAGCTGTTTTTT. The J gene is TRBJ2-2, the V gene TRBV5-1; D gene uncertain. The CDR3 sequence is 12 residues long. The ends were cut back, 1 base at V and 4 bases at J, with 2 bases in the middle. Germline CDR1 SGHRS, CDR2 YFSETQ.

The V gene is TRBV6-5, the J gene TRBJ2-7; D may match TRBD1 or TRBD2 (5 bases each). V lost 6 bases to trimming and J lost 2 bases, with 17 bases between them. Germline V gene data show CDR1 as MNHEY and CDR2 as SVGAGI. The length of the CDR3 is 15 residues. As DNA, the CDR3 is TGTGCCAGCAGCCCACGTAGGGTGGGGGCCTACGAGCAGTACGTC. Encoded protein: CASSPRRVGAYEQYV.

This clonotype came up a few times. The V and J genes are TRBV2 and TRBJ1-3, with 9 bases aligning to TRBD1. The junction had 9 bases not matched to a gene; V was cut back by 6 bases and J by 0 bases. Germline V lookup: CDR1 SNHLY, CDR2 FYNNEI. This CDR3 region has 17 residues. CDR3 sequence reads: CASRQTGGPSSGNTIYF. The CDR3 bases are TGTGCCAGCAGACAAACAGGGGGCCCTAGCTCTGGAAACACCATATATTTT.

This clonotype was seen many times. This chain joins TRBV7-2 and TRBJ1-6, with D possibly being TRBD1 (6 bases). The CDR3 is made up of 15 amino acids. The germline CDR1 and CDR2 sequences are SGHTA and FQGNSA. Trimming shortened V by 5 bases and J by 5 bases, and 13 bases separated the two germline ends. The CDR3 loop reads CASSLNRVNNSPLHF. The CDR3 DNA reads TGTGCCAGCAGCCTTAACAGGGTGAATAATTCACCCCTCCACTTT. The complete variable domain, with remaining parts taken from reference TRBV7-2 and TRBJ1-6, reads GAGVSQSPSNKVTEKGKDVELRCDPISGHTALYWYRQSLGQGLEFLIYFQGNSAPDKSGLPSDRFSAERTGGSVSTLTIQRTQQEDSAVYLCASSLNRVNNSPLHFGNGTRLTVT.

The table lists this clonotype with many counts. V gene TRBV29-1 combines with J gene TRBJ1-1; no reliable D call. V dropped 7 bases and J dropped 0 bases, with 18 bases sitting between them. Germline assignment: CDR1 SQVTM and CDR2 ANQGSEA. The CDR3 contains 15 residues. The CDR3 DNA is TGCAGCGCGATGGCGGGGTGGGCCATGAACACTGAAGCTTTCTTT. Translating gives CSAMAGWAMNTEAFF.

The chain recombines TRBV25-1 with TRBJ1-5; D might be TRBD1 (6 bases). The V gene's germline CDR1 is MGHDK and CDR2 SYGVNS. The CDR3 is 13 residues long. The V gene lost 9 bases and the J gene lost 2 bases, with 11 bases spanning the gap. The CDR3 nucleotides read TGTGCCAGTGAGGGGGGCCGCAATCAGCCCCAGCATTTT. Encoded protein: CASEGGRNQPQHF.

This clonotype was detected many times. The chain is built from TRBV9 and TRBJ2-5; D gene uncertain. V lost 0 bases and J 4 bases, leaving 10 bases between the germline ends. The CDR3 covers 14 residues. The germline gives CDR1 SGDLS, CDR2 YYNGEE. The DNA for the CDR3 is TGTGCCAGCAGCGTAGTATCTCAAGGAGAGACCCAGTACTTC. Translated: CASSVVSQGETQYF.

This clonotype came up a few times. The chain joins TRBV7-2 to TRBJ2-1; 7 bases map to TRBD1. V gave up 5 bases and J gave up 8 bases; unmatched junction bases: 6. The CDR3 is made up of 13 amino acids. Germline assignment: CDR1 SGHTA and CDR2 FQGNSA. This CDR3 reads CASSGRQGDEQFF. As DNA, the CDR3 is TGTGCCAGCAGCGGCCGACAGGGCGATGAGCAGTTCTTC.

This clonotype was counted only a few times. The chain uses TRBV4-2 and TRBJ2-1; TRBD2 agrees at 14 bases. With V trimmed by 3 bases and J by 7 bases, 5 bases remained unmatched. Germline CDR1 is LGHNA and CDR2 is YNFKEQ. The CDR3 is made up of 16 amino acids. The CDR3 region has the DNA TGTGCCAGCAGCCACGAAGGACTAGCGGGGGGTAATGAGCAGTTCTTC. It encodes CASSHEGLAGGNEQFF.

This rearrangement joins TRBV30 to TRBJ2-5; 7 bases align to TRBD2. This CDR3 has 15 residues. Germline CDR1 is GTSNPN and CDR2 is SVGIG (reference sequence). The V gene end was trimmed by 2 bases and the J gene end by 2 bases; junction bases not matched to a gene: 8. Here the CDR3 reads CAWSSLAGVQETQYF. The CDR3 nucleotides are TGTGCCTGGAGTTCCCTCGCGGGGGTTCAAGAGACCCAGTACTTC.

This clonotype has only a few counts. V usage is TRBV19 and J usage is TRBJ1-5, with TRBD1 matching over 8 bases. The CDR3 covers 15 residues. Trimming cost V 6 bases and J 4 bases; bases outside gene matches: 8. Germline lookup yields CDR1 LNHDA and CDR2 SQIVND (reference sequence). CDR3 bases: TGTGCCAGTAGACCCGCTGGACAGGGAAATCAGCCCCAGCATTTT. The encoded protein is CASRPAGQGNQPQHF.

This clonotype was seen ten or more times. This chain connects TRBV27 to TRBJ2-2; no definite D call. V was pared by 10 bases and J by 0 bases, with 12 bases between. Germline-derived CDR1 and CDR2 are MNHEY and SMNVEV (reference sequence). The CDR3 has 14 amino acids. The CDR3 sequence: CATALFANTGELFF. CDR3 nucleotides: TGTGCCACCGCGCTTTTCGCGAACACCGGGGAGCTGTTTTTT.

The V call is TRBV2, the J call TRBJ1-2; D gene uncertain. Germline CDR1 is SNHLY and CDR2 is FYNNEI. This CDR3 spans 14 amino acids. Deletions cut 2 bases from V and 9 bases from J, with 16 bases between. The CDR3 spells CASSERGYSGSYTF. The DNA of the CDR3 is TGTGCCAGCAGTGAACGGGGTTATAGCGGGAGCTACACCTTC.

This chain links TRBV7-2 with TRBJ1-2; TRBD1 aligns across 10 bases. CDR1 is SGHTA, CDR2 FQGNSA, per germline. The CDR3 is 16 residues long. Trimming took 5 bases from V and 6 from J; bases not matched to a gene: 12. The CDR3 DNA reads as TGTGCCAGCAGCCCGAGGGGACAGGGGAATTCAAATGGCTACACCTTC. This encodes CASSPRGQGNSNGYTF.

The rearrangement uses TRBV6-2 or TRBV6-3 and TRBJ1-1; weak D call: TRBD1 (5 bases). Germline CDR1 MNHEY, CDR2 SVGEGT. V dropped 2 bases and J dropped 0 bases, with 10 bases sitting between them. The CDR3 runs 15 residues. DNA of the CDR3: TGTGCCAGCAGTTACCCACGGGGCATGAACACTGAAGCTTTCTTT. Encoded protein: CASSYPRGMNTEAFF.

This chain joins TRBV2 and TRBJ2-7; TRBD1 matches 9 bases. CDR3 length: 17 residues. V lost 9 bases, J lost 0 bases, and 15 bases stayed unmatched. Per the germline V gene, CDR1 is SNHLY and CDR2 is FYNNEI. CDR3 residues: CASSRDRVLGSSYEQYV. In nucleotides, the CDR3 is TGTGCCAGTTCCCGGGACAGGGTATTGGGAAGCTCCTACGAGCAGTACGTC.

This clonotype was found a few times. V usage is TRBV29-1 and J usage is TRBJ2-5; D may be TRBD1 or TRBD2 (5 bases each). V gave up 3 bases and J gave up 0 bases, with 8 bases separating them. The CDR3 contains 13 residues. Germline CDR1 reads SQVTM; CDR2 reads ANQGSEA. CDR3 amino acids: CSVEGPDQETQYF. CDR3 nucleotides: TGCAGCGTTGAGGGACCTGACCAAGAGACCCAGTACTTC.

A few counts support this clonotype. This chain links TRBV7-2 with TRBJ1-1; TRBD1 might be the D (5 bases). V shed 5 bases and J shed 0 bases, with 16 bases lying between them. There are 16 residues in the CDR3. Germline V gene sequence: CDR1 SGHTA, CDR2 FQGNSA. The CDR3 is CASSLRGFFMNTEAFF. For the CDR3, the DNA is TGTGCCAGCAGCCTAAGGGGATTTTTCATGAACACTGAAGCTTTCTTT.

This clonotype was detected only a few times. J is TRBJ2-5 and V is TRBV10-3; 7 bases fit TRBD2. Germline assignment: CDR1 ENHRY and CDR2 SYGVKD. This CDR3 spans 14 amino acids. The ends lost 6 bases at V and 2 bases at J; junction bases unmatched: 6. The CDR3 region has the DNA TGTGCCATCAGGGGCCGGGAGGCGCAAGAGACCCAGTACTTC. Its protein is CAIRGREAQETQYF.

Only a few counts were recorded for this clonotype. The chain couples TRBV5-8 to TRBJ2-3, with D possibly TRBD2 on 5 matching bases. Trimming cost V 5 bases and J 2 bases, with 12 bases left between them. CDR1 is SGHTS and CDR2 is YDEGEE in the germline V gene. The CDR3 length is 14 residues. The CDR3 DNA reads TGTGCCAGCAGACCCCGGACTTACACAGATACGCAGTATTTT. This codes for CASRPRTYTDTQYF.

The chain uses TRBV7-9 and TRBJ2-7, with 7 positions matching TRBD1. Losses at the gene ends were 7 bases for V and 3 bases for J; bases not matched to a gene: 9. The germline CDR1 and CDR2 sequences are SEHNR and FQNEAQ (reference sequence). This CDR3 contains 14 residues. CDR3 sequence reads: CASNNSPGGYEQYF. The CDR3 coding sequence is TGTGCCAGCAACAATTCCCCAGGGGGCTACGAGCAGTACTTC. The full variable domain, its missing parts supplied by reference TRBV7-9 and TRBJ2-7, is DTGVSQNPRHKITKRGQNVTFRCDPISEHNRLYWYRQTLGQGPEFLTYFQNEAQLEKSRLLSDRFSAERPKGSFSTLEIQRTEQGDSAMYLCASNNSPGGYEQYFGPGTRLTVT.

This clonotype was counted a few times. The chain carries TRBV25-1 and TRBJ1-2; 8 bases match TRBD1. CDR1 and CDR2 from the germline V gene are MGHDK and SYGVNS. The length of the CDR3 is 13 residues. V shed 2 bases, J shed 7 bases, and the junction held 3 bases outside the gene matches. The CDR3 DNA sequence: TGTGCCAGCAGTGAACAGGGGGCGCGTGGCTACACCTTC. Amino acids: CASSEQGARGYTF.